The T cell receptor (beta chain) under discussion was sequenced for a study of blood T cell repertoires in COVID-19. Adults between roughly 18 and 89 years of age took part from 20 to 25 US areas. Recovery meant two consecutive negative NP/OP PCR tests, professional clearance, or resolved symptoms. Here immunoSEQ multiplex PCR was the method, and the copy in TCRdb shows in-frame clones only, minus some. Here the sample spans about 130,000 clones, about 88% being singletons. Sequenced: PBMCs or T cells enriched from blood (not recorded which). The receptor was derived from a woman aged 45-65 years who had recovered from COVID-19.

In DNA, the CDR3 is TGTGCCAGCAGGGAGGCTGGAGGGCCCGGAAACACCATATATTTT. Encoded protein: CASREAGGPGNTIYF. This chain joins TRBV6-5 and TRBJ1-3, with no clear D. The CDR3 has 15 residues. Germline assignment: CDR1 MNHEY and CDR2 SVGAGI. The V end lost 6 bases, the J end lost 4 bases, and 16 bases lay between the germline ends.